This TCR beta chain is from a study of PD-1 blockade in mismatch repair-deficient tumors listed by TCRdb under 2017. About the full investigation: Between September 2013 and late 2016, the trial enrolled 86 consecutive patients with 11 to 12 types of mismatch repair-deficient cancer, all of whom had received prior treatment and were progressing. Deep sequencing of TCR CDR3 regions was used to track tumor-associated T cell clones in peripheral blood of patients responding to PD-1 blockade.

Trimming removed 0 bases from V and 0 bases from J, leaving 4 bases between the germline ends. The germline V gene specifies SGHRS as CDR1 and YFSETQ as CDR2. The CDR3 sequence holds 15 residues, the cysteine and phenylalanine included. Kept here is only the CDR3 DNA, which spans 45 bases and is read in frame from base 1. On this clone: Its recognized antigen is unknown. No base quality values were provided; no much bigger clone lies one nucleotide off.

Libraries were made using the immunoSEQ multiplex PCR assay. The clones in this table, taken by TCRdb from immuneACCESS, are in-frame only. Not every clone is retained; where verified, under half of the shortfall comes from an unresolved V gene, and the cause of the rest is unknown. In all, the sample holds approximately 130,000 clones, and about 88% of those were seen once. The top ten constitute around an eighth of the sample. For each enrolled patient, mismatch repair deficiency was established using either polymerase chain reaction or immunohistochemistry. Three patients who responded to pembrolizumab therapy underwent TCR sequencing. The phase II trial prospectively evaluated PD-1 blockade with pembrolizumab in advanced mismatch repair-deficient cancers, independent of tissue of origin. Serial peripheral blood T cell samples were collected before and at multiple times after starting PD-1 blockade. Blood sampling times were reported as weeks after the first pembrolizumab dose.

The study at large found these results: Clones residing in the tumor, which were often undetectable in blood before treatment, expanded quickly after pembrolizumab and then contracted, generally before radiologic responses.

This chain is built from TRBV5-1 and TRBJ2-6, with no D gene named confidently. This TCR came from an adult with mismatch repair-deficient cancer. The sample in question was peripheral blood, obtained 44 weeks after starting pembrolizumab. The sequenced DNA is TGCGCCAGCAGCTTGGCTGGCTCTGGGGCCAACGTCCTGACTTTC. The translation is CASSLAGSGANVLTF.